Ten or more counts support the clone carrying this TCR beta chain. No antigen is known for it. The V gene end was trimmed by 1 base and the J gene end by 7 bases; junction bases not matched to a gene: 8. The CDR3 totals 16 residues. The germline V gene encodes CDR1 LNHNV and CDR2 YYDKDF (reference sequence). The data are from a study of regulatory T cells in long-lasting Graves disease. Study-level information: For a period under 3 months, newly diagnosed Graves' patients had taken antithyroid drugs. General observations from the study: There were preferences for TRBV28, TRBJ1-2 and TRBJ2-5 in persistent disease.

Both iRepertoire HTBI primers and Arm-PCR of CDR3 regions were used to build the TCR beta libraries. From the multiplex PCR reads, TCRdb called clonotypes with MiXCR, one entry per CDR3 protein. Of about 430,000 distinct CDR3 sequences listed, approximately 15% are singletons. Time point meaning: newly diagnosed GD, antithyroid drugs for less than 3 months. PBMC RNA was the source of the TCR library. These sequences were also reported in another study, on T cells in Graves' hyperthyroidism and ophthalmopathy.

Sequences were derived from peripheral blood mononuclear cells (PBMCs), sampled at new diagnosis, from a patient treated with antithyroid drugs. The chain links TRBV15 to TRBJ2-1; 9 bases fit TRBD2. The receptor's source is a woman aged 40 to 50 with Graves disease. This chain's CDR3 is CATSRGVAGEENEQFF. CDR3 DNA: TGTGCCACCAGCAGAGGGGTAGCGGGAGAGGAAAATGAGCAGTTCTTC.